One and the same sample provided the 30 T cell receptor beta chains below, sequenced in a study of molecular identifiers for immune sequencing clone quantification. One entry per CDR3 protein, called by TCRdb with MiXCR from the PCR reads. This table has about 500,000 distinct CDR3 sequences, around 23% appearing once. Material: naive CD8+ T cells from blood, with Jurkat cell RNA spiked in. Subset defined: FACS-sorted CD8+CD4-CCR7+CD45RA+ naive T cells. All receptors derive from a human donor in good health. Some libraries in this study had Jurkat cell RNA spiked in.

This clonotype was counted at least ten times. The chain combines TRBV29-1 with TRBJ2-2; D tentatively reads TRBD1 or TRBD2 (5 bases each). Germline assignment: CDR1 SQVTM and CDR2 ANQGSEA. The CDR3 is 13 amino acids. The V gene lost 3 bases and the J gene lost 3 bases, with 8 bases spanning the gap. CDR3 amino acids: CSVEGEDTGELFF. CDR3 DNA sequence: TGCAGCGTTGAGGGGGAAGACACCGGGGAGCTGTTTTTT.

Many counts were recorded for this clonotype. The rearrangement links TRBV28 to TRBJ2-3; 9 bases map to TRBD2. CDR3 length: 14 amino acids. The germline gives CDR1 MDHEN, CDR2 SYDVKM. Trimming removed 5 bases from V and 3 bases from J; junction bases left unmatched: 3. The CDR3 loop reads CASSQSGRTDTQYF. DNA of the CDR3: TGTGCCAGCAGTCAGAGCGGGAGGACAGATACGCAGTATTTT.

Turning to this clonotype: Given a much more abundant clone one base away, this may be a read error. The chain combines TRBV7-9 with TRBJ2-5; D remains ambiguous. The CDR3 runs 15 residues. The germline CDR1 and CDR2 sequences are SEHNR and FQNEAQ (reference sequence). CDR3 sequence reads: CASSLVQQNQETKYF. The CDR3 nucleotides read TGTGCCAGCAGCTTAGTTCAGCAGAACCAAGAGACCAAGTACTTC.

The sample holds many counts of this clonotype. The chain is built from TRBV29-1 and TRBJ2-7, with a weak D call TRBD2 (6 bases). Trimming shortened V by 5 bases and J by 2 bases, and 13 bases separated the two germline ends. Per germline, CDR1 SQVTM and CDR2 ANQGSEA. The CDR3 totals 13 residues. CDR3 amino acids: CSVPGDRTYEQYF. CDR3 sequence (DNA): TGCAGCGTTCCGGGGGACCGAACCTACGAGCAGTACTTC.

The chain joins TRBV4-1 to TRBJ1-1; weak D call: TRBD1 (6 bases). Trimming took off 0 bases at V and 1 base at J, with 9 bases between the two ends. The germline gives CDR1 MGHRA, CDR2 YSYEKL. The CDR3 length is 15 residues. This chain's CDR3 is CASSQEARGNTEAFF. Written as DNA, the CDR3 is TGCGCCAGCAGCCAAGAAGCCAGGGGGAACACTGAAGCTTTCTTT.

Comment on this clonotype: A much larger clone lies one base from this, so it may be a read error. V and J are TRBV6-2 or TRBV6-3 and TRBJ1-1; D unclear. Trimming pared 2 bases from V and 5 bases from J, leaving 12 bases between. Germline-derived CDR1 and CDR2 are MNHEY and SVGEGT. This CDR3 is 14 amino acids long. The CDR3 nucleotides read TGTGCCAGCAGTTACGGGCCGACGGGGACTGAAGCTTTCTTT. This sequence encodes CASSYGPTGTEAFF.

The chain joins TRBV6-1 to TRBJ2-2; a weak D match, TRBD2 (7 bases). V lost 8 bases and J lost 10, with 14 bases in between. The CDR3 has 12 residues. CDR1 is MNHNS, CDR2 SASEGT, per germline. The DNA for the CDR3 is TGTGCCAGCCTCGCGGGGGCCGTGGAGCTGTTTTTT. Translating gives CASLAGAVELFF.

The chain has TRBV13 and TRBJ1-1; no clear D gene. V was cut by 3 bases and J by 5 bases, with 16 bases left in between. This CDR3 spans 15 amino acids. Germline lookup yields CDR1 PRHDT and CDR2 FYEKMQ (reference sequence). The CDR3 spells CASSFGPRLFTEAFF. Written as DNA, the CDR3 is TGTGCCAGCAGCTTTGGCCCCCGGTTGTTTACTGAAGCTTTCTTT.

A note on this clonotype: The junction differs from germline at one of its ends, possibly a read error. The chain uses TRBV7-6 and TRBJ1-1; D might be TRBD1 (5 bases). In germline, CDR1 is SGHVS, CDR2 FNYEAQ. The CDR3 covers 14 residues. The CDR3 nucleotides read TGTGCCGGCAGCCCCGGGGCCATGAACACTGAAGCTTTCTTT. Translating gives CAGSPGAMNTEAFF.

This clonotype was recorded at least ten times. This chain uses TRBV4-3 with TRBJ1-3; 7 bases are shared with TRBD1. V gave up 1 base and J gave up 0 bases; unmatched junction bases: 6. Germline V gene lookup returns CDR1 LGHNA and CDR2 YSLEER. The CDR3 contains 17 residues. DNA of the CDR3: TGCGCCAGCAGCCAAGCCGGACAGGCAAGCTCTGGAAACACCATATATTTT. This codes for CASSQAGQASSGNTIYF.

V gene TRBV7-9 combines with J gene TRBJ2-2; 10 bases line up with TRBD1. CDR1 is SEHNR and CDR2 is FQNEAQ in the germline V gene (reference sequence). The CDR3 has 16 amino acids. V gave up 4 bases and J gave up 5 bases; unmatched junction bases: 7. DNA of the CDR3: TGTGCCAGCAGCTCCAGACAGGGGGCGGGTACCGGGGAGCTGTTTTTT. This translates into CASSSRQGAGTGELFF.

In this sample, this clonotype turned up many times. The rearrangement links TRBV7-9 to TRBJ2-5, with TRBD2 matching 9 bases. Per germline, CDR1 SEHNR and CDR2 FQNEAQ (reference sequence). V was clipped by 4 bases and J by 3 bases; unmatched bases: 3. There are 14 residues in the CDR3. This CDR3 reads CASSSTSGEETQYF. The CDR3 coding sequence is TGTGCCAGCAGCTCGACTAGCGGCGAAGAGACCCAGTACTTC.

This clonotype was observed a single time. This may arise from a read error, as a much more abundant clone is one base away. The chain carries TRBV13 and TRBJ2-7; no reliable D call. This CDR3 region has 14 residues. In germline, CDR1 is PRHDT, CDR2 FYEKMQ (reference sequence). The CDR3 sequence is CAGSLGLYPYEQYF. The DNA of the CDR3 is TGTGCCGGCAGCTTAGGGCTCTACCCCTACGAGCAGTACTTC.

Comments on this clonotype: One end of the junction fails to match germline, which may point to a read error. The chain couples TRBV28 to TRBJ1-4; no definite D call. Germline CDR1 reads MDHEN; CDR2 reads SYDVKM. The CDR3 length is 14 residues. The CDR3, as DNA: TGTGCCAGCAGTGCATCGCAGCCTAATGAAAAGCTGTTTTTT. Its translation is CASSASQPNEKLFF.

This sequence joins TRBV30 and TRBJ2-3, with D perhaps matching TRBD2 (5 bases). Trimming cost V 8 bases and J 2 bases, with 11 bases left between them. The CDR3 contains 12 residues. The V gene's germline CDR1 is GTSNPN and CDR2 SVGIG (reference sequence). CDR3 DNA sequence: TGTGCCGCGGAGGCCTCCACAGATACGCAGTATTTT. Residues: CAAEASTDTQYF.

This chain connects TRBV5-6 to TRBJ2-1; 10 bases line up with TRBD2. Germline V gene sequence: CDR1 SGHDT, CDR2 YYEEEE. V dropped 4 bases and J dropped 0; count of bases not matched to a gene: 7. The CDR3 sequence is 17 residues long. CDR3 residues: CASSEDPSGSSYNEQFF. The CDR3 DNA is TGTGCCAGCAGCGAAGACCCTAGCGGGAGCTCCTACAATGAGCAGTTCTTC.

Many counts were recorded for this clonotype. The chain is built from TRBV29-1 and TRBJ1-1; no clear D. Trimming removed 7 bases from V and 3 bases from J, with 6 bases in between. This CDR3 has 10 residues. The germline gives CDR1 SQVTM, CDR2 ANQGSEA. CDR3 coding DNA: TGCAGCGCCCTCGACACTGAAGCTTTCTTT. Residues: CSALDTEAFF.

The sample holds a few counts of this clonotype. This rearrangement joins TRBV4-3 to TRBJ2-7, with a tentative D call TRBD1 (7 bases). V lost 0 bases, J lost 7 bases, and 19 bases lay in between. From germline, CDR1 is LGHNA and CDR2 YSLEER. CDR3 length equals 16 residues. The CDR3 bases are TGCGCCAGCAGCCAAGACGGCGCAGGGGGGTCGAGGGAGCAGTACTTC. It codes for CASSQDGAGGSREQYF.

The V gene is TRBV4-3, the J gene TRBJ2-7; D is possibly TRBD1 or TRBD2 (6 bases each). Germline-derived CDR1 and CDR2 are LGHNA and YSLEER. V shed 1 base and J shed 7 bases, with 14 bases lying between them. The CDR3 runs to 14 residues. The CDR3 sequence is CASSQAGAASEQYF. The CDR3 nucleotides are TGCGCCAGCAGCCAAGCGGGGGCTGCTAGTGAGCAGTACTTC.

This clonotype was counted between two and nine times. The chain couples TRBV7-9 to TRBJ2-5; 13 bases fit TRBD2. Looked up from germline, CDR1 is SEHNR and CDR2 is FQNEAQ (reference sequence). This CDR3 is 16 amino acids long. Trimming at V came to 4 bases and at J to 5 bases, leaving 7 bases not matched to a gene. The CDR3 spells CASSSRTSGSLETQYF. Here the CDR3 DNA reads TGTGCCAGCAGCTCGCGGACTAGCGGGAGCCTTGAGACCCAGTACTTC.

This clonotype was seen more than once but under ten times. The V call is TRBV7-2, the J call TRBJ1-5, with a possible D match to TRBD1 (5 bases). The ends were cut back, 1 base at V and 3 bases at J, with 10 bases in the middle. This CDR3 spans 15 amino acids. CDR1 SGHTA and CDR2 FQGNSA come from the germline V gene. This CDR3 is CASSLVGVNNQPQHF. The CDR3 bases are TGTGCCAGCAGCTTAGTAGGGGTTAACAATCAGCCCCAGCATTTT.

This clonotype was detected a few times. V usage is TRBV28 and J usage is TRBJ2-5, with D perhaps TRBD1 (6 bases). Looked up from germline, CDR1 is MDHEN and CDR2 is SYDVKM. V gave up 7 bases and J gave up 4 bases, with 16 bases separating them. CDR3 length: 14 amino acids. This CDR3 is CASKSLRDIETQYF. As DNA, the CDR3 is TGTGCCAGCAAATCCCTCCGGGACATAGAGACCCAGTACTTC.

The chain couples TRBV12-3 or TRBV12-4 to TRBJ1-1; no reliable D call. This CDR3 has 12 amino acids. Trimming removed 5 bases from V and 11 bases from J, with 15 bases in between. CDR3 in amino acids: CASSPTLHTAFF. The CDR3 DNA reads TGTGCCAGCAGTCCCACATTACACACGGCTTTCTTT.

The chain combines TRBV7-9 with TRBJ2-7; 8 bases fit TRBD1. This CDR3 region has 16 residues. Looked up from germline, CDR1 is SEHNR and CDR2 is FQNEAQ (reference sequence). V lost 5 bases and J lost 7; bases outside the gene matches: 16. CDR3 bases: TGTGCCAGCAGCCCCCGACCGTGGACAGGGACGGAAGAGCAGTACTTC. It translates to CASSPRPWTGTEEQYF.

There are many counts of this clonotype. The chain links TRBV29-1 to TRBJ1-1; 9 nucleotides align to TRBD1. Germline V gene sequence: CDR1 SQVTM, CDR2 ANQGSEA. V lost 1 base and J lost 5; bases outside the gene matches: 5. The length of the CDR3 is 14 residues. This chain's CDR3 is CSVEAQGARTEAFF. The DNA for the CDR3 is TGCAGCGTTGAAGCACAGGGGGCGCGGACTGAAGCTTTCTTT.

Points on this clonotype: One end of the junction fails to match germline, which may point to a read error. This chain joins TRBV4-3 and TRBJ1-5; D is undetermined. From germline, CDR1 is LGHNA and CDR2 YSLEER. The CDR3 consists of 17 residues. As DNA, the CDR3 is TGCGCCAGCAGCCAAGATCCACATCCGGGTCAGAATCAGCCCCAGCAATTT. Translating it yields CASSQDPHPGQNQPQQF.

In its sample, this clonotype was seen once. A much larger clone differs by one base, so this may be a read error. CDR3 loop: CAIRWESGIEAFF. In nucleotides, the CDR3 is TGTGCCATTAGGTGGGAATCGGGCATTGAAGCTTTCTTT. The chain couples TRBV7-9 to TRBJ1-1; no definite D call. CDR1 and CDR2 from the germline V gene are SEHNR and FQNEAQ (reference sequence). This CDR3 is 13 amino acids long. V gave up 10 bases and J gave up 7 bases, with 19 bases separating them.

The CDR3, as DNA: TGCGCCAGCAGTGAGGGACATGAAGCTTTCTTT. As protein: CASSEGHEAFF. The chain has TRBV10-2 and TRBJ1-1; D might be TRBD1 (5 bases). Per the germline V gene, CDR1 is WSHSY and CDR2 is SAAADI. Trimming pared 2 bases from V and 7 bases from J, leaving 5 bases between. The CDR3 has 11 residues.

In this sample, this clonotype turned up a few times. The chain links TRBV28 to TRBJ1-1; 10 bases agree with TRBD1. V was clipped by 2 bases and J by 11 bases; unmatched bases: 11. The CDR3 contains 15 residues. The germline V gene encodes CDR1 MDHEN and CDR2 SYDVKM. In DNA form, the CDR3 reads TGTGCCAGCAGTTTAGGCAGTGACAGGGGGCGAGAGGCTTTCTTT. It is translated as CASSLGSDRGREAFF.

This clonotype showed up just a few times. The chain is built from TRBV15 and TRBJ1-5; D is undetermined. This CDR3 contains 15 residues. V lost 0 bases and J lost 7, with 13 bases in between. The germline CDR1 and CDR2 sequences are LNHNV and YYDKDF (reference sequence). The CDR3, as DNA: TGTGCCACCAGCAGAGATCCCCAAGCTAGGCAGCCCCAGCATTTT. The encoded protein is CATSRDPQARQPQHF.